This T cell receptor beta chain was captured in a study of vaccination and CD4 T cells after COVID-19 (dated by TCRdb to the early 2020s). At the level of the whole study: SARS-CoV-2 positivity had been established in the convalescent patients by nasal swab PCR, and mild disease was recorded in about 9 of these patients and severe disease in one. Post-vaccine blood samples were taken a median of approximately 70 days after the second vaccine dose, with a range of roughly 13 to 250 days. As controls, cultures received a CEFX viral epitope pool (the positive control), an HIV-1 Nef peptide pool (the negative control), or no peptide at all. Six males and four females were included in the convalescent cohort, with two Hispanic individuals, seven Caucasians, two Asians and one multiracial person represented. Each participant got two doses of either the Pfizer-BioNTech BNT162b2 vaccine (n=8) or the Moderna mRNA-1273 vaccine (n=2). In 10 COVID-19 convalescent patients and a few infection-naive healthy vaccine recipients, researchers compared the spike-specific CD4+ TCR repertoire from before mRNA vaccination with the repertoire from after. Post-COVID blood samples were collected from convalescent patients a median of around 100 days after diagnosis, with a range of roughly 30 to 161 days. Overlapping spike peptide pools from SARS-CoV-2 and from the common cold coronaviruses HCoV-NL63, HCoV-OC43 and HCoV-229E were used as culture stimuli.

As regards this clonotype: What this receptor recognizes is not known. Base qualities are not provided; no much larger clone lies one nucleotide away.

Findings and caveats that apply to the study as a whole: The median count of SARS-CoV-2-reactive clonotypes went up from 20 to 25 after infection to a few dozen after vaccination, although the change was not significant. Only a relatively small number of convalescent patients were included in the study, and early timepoints following natural infection were not analyzed. Among convalescent patients, a median roughly 90% of the SARS-CoV-2-reactive clones seen after vaccination appeared only after vaccination, which suggests priming specific to the vaccine. Nearly all vaccine-specific clones in convalescent patients (304 of 307) were mono-reactive for SARS-CoV-2 spike rather than cross-reactive with common cold coronaviruses.

Library construction relied on PCR. At the Johns Hopkins FTIC core, DNA from the cultured CD4+ T cells underwent TCR sequencing with the Oncomine TCR Beta short-read assay. Genomic DNA was extracted from the cultured CD4+ T cells with the QIAamp micro DNA kit. Oncomine TCR Beta libraries made from cultured CD4+ T cells were pooled using unique dual indexes and sequenced on an Illumina iSeq 100. The authors' analysis ran thus. Non-productive sequences were removed, and CDR3s not starting with C, not ending with F or W, or shorter than 7 amino acids were discarded. The MANAFEST web application identified antigen-specific clonotypes by comparing peptide-stimulated wells against reference wells and other culture wells. Positive clones required FDR below 0.05, an odds ratio above 5, and productive frequency above 0.1% in at least two of three replicate wells. Clonotypes that were significantly expanded in both SARS-CoV-2 spike wells and at least one common cold coronavirus spike condition were defined as cross-reactive. Using R version 3.6.1, CDR3 homology was evaluated through Levenshtein distances (stringdist) along with unrooted phylogenetic trees (ape). Clones were called with MiXCR by TCRdb after fastp trimmed the public reads at Q25, and only in-frame beta chains were retained. When rows share a CDR3 protein, they turn into one entry using the most common DNA and genes. The V and J calls were not made by the authors but by TCRdb's processing. The sample includes 17,000 or so distinct CDR3 sequences, with 20% to 25% observed a single time. The ten largest account for 7.5% to 8% of the sample.

The meaning of the sample's treatment or condition label: roughly 11-day PBMC culture with coronavirus spike peptide pools or control peptides (ViraFEST assay). The ViraFEST assay, used in the study, expanded antigen-specific T cells with peptide pools and then identified the expanded clonotypes through TCR sequencing. The convalescent patients' positive SARS-CoV-2 PCR tests fell between March and December 2020, which was before the Alpha, Beta and Delta variants emerged in the United States. Each well held 1.5 million to 2.5 million PBMCs cultured with 9 to 10 ug/ml peptide pools in IMDM containing about 5% human AB serum and around 10 IU/ml IL-2. On days 3 and 7, half of the culture medium was replaced with fresh IL-2-containing medium. CD4+ T cells were isolated after less than twelve days of culture through negative selection using the EasySep CD4+ T cell isolation kit. Ficoll-Paque Plus gradient centrifugation was used to isolate PBMCs from whole blood, and the isolated PBMCs were then either used fresh or cryopreserved at -140C. Triplicate wells were generally used for each culture condition.

The germline V gene sets CDR1 to SGHNT and CDR2 to YENEEA. The CDR3 starts with the cysteine, ends with the phenylalanine, and has 17 residues. Only the CDR3 region is kept as DNA, spanning 51 bases read in frame from base 1. Trimming removed 5 bases from V and 5 bases from J; the gene matches leave 15 bases unexplained. This chain joins TRBV11-3 to TRBJ2-5; 9 junctional bases match TRBD2. Material: cultured CD4+ T cells from blood. The TCR originated in a human donor with COVID-19. The CDR3: CASSPRGSGGIGETQYF. The DNA reads TGTGCCAGCAGCCCCAGGGGCAGCGGGGGGATCGGGGAGACCCAGTACTTC.